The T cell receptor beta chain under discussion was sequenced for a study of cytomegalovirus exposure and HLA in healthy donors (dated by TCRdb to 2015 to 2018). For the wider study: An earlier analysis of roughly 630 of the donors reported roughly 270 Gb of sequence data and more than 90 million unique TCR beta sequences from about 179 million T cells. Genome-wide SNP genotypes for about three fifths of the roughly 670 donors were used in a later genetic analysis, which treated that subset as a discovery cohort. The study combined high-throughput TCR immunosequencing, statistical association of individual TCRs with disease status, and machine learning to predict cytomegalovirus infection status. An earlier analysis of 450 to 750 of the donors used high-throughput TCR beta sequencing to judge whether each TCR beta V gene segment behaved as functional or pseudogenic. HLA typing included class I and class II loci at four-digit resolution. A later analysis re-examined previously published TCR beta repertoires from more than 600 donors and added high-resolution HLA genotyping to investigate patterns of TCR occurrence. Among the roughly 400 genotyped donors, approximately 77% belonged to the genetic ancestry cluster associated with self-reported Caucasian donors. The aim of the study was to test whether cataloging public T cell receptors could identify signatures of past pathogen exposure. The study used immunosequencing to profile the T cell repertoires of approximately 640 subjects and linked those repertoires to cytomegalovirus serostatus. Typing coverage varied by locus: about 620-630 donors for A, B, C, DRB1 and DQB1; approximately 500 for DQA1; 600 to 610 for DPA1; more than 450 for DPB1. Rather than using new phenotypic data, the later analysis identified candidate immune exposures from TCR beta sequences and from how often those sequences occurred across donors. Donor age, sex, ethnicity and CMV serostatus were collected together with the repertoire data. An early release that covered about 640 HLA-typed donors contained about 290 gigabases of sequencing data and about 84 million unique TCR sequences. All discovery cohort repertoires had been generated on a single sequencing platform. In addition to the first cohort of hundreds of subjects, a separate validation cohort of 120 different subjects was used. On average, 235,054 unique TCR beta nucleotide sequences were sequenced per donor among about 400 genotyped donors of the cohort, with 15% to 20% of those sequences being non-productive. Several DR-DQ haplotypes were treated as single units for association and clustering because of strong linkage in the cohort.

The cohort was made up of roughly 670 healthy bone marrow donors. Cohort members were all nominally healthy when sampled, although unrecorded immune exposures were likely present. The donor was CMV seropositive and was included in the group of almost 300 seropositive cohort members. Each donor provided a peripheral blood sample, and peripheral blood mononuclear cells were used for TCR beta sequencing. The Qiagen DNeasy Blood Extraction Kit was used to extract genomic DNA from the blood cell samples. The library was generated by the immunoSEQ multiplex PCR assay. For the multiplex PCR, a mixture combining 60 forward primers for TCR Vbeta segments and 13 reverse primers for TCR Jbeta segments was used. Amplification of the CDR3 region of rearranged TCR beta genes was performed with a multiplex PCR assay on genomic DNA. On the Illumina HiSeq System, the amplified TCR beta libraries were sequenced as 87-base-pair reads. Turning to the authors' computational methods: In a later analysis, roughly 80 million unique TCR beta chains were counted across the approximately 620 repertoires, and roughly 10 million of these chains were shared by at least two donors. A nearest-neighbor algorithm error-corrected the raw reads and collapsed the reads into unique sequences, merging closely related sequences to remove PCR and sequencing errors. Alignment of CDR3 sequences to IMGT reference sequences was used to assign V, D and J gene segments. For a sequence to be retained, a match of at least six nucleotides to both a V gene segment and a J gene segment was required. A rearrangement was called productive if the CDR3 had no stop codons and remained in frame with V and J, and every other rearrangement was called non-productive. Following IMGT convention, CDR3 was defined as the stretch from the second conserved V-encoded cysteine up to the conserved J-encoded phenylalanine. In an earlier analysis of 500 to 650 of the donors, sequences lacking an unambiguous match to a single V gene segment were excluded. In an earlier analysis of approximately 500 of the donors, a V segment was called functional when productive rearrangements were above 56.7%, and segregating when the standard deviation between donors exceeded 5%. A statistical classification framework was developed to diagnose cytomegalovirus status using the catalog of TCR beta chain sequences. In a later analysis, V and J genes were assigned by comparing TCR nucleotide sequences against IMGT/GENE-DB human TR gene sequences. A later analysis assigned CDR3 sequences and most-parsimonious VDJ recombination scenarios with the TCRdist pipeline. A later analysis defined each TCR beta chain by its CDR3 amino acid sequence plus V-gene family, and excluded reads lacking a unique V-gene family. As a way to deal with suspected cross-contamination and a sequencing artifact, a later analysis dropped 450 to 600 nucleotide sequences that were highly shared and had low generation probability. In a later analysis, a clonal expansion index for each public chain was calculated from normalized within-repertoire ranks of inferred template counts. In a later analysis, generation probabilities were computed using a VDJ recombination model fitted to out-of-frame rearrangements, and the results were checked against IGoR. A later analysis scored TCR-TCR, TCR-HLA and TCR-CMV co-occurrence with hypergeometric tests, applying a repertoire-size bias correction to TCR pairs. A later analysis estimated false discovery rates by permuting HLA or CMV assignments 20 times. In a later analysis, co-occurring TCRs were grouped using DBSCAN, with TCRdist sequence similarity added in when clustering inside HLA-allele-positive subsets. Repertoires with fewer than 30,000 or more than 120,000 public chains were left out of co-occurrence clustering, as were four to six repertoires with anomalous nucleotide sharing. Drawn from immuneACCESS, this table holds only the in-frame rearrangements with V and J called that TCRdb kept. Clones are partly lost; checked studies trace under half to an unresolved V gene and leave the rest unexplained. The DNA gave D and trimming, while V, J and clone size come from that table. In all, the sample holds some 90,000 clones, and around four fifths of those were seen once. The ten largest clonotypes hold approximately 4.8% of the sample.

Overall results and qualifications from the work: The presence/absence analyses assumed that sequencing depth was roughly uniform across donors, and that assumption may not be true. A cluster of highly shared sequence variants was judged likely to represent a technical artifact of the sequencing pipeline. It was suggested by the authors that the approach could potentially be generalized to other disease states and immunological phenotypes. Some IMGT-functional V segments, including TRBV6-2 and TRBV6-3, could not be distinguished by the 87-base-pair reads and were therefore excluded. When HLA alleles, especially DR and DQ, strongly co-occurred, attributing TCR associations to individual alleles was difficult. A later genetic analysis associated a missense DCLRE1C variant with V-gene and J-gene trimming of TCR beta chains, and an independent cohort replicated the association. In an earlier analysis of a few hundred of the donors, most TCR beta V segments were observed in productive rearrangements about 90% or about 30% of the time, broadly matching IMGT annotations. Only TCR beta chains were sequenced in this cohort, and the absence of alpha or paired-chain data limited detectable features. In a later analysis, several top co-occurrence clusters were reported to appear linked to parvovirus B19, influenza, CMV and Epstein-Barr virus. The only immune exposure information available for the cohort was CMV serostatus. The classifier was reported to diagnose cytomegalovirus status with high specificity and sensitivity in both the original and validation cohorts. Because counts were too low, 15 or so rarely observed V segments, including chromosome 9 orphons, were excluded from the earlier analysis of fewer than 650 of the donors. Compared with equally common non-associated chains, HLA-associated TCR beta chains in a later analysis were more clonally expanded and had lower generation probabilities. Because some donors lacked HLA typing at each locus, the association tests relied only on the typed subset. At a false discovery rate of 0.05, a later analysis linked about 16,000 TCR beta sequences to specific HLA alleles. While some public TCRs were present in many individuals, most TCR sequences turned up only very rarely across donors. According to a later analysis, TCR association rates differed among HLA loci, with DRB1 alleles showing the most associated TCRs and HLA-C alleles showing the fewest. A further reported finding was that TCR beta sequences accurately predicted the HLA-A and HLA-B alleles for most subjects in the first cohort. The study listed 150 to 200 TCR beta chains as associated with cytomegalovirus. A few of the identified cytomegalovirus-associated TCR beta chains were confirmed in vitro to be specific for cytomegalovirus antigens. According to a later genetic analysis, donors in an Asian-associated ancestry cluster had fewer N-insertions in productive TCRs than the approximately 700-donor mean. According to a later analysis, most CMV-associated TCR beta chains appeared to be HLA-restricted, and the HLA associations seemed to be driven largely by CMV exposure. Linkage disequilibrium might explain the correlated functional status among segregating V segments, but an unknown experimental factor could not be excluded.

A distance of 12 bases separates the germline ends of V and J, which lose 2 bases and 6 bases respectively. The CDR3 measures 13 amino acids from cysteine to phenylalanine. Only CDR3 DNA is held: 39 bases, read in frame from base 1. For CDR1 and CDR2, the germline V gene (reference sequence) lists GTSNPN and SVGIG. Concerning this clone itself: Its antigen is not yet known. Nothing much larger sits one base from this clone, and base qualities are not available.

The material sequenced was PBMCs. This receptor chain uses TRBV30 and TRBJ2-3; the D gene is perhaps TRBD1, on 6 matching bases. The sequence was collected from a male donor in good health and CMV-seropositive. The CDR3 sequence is CAWSRRGRDTQYF. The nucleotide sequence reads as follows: TGTGCCTGGAGTCGCAGGGGCAGGGATACGCAGTATTTT. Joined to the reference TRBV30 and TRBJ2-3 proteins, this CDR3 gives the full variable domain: SQTIHQWPATLVQPVGSPLSLECTVEGTSNPNLYWYRQAAGRGLQLLFYSVGIGQISSEVPQNLSASRPQDRQFILSSKKLLLSDSGFYLCAWSRRGRDTQYFGPGTRLTVL.